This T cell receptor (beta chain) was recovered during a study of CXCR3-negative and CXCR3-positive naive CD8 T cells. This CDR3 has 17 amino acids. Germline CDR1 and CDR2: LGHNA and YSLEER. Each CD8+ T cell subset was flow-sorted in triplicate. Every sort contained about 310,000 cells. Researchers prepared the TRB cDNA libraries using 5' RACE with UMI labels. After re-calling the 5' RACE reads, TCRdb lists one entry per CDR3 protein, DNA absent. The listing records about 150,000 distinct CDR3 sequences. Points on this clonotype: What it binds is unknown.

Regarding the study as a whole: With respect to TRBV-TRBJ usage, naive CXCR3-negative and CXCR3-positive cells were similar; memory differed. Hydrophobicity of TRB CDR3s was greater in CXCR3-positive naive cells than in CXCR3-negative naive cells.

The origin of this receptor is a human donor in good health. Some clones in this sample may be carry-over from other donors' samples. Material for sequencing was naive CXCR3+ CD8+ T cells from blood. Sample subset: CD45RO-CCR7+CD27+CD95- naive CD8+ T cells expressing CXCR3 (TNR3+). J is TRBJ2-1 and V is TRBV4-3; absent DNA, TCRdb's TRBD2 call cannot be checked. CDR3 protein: CASSHRLAGLSNNEQFF.